This is a list of T cell receptor beta chains from one sample in a study of radiation and T cells in renal cell carcinoma. The assay was immunoSEQ multiplex PCR, and TCRdb's table has in-frame clones only and misses some. The sample has approximately 150,000 clones; roughly 90% are singletons. The sample consisted of blood, taken from a patient whose treatment included radiotherapy and nephrectomy. These receptors originate from a woman in her forties or fifties with renal cell carcinoma. Both conserved end residues are part of each CDR3. A D gene is named only where the DNA matches it firmly. The size field is filled for only some rows; it gives once, few, many or a size class.

v_gene	j_gene	abundance	d_gene	CDR3aa	CDR3nt
TRBV11-3	TRBJ2-7	NA	NA	CASSLAGVSYEQYF	TGTGCCAGCAGCTTGGCAGGGGTTTCCTACGAGCAGTACTTC
TRBV5-4	TRBJ2-1	NA	NA	CASSSPTRSWAYNEQFF	TGTGCCAGCAGCTCCCCGACAAGAAGTTGGGCTTACAATGAGCAGTTCTTC
TRBV7-8	TRBJ1-1	NA	NA	CASSPLFFWAFF	TGTGCCAGCAGCCCACTTTTTTTCTGGGCTTTCTTT
TRBV5-1	TRBJ2-1	NA	TRBD2	CASSRWARAGEVHEQFF	TGCGCCAGCAGCCGTTGGGCCCGAGCGGGAGAGGTTCATGAGCAGTTCTTC
TRBV11-2	TRBJ2-5	NA	NA	CASSFIGLGETQYF	TGTGCCAGCAGCTTTATTGGACTGGGAGAGACCCAGTACTTC
TRBV7-2	TRBJ1-2	NA	NA	CASSTRTVSFTYGYTF	TGTGCCAGCAGCACCCGGACAGTTTCGTTCACCTATGGCTACACCTTC
TRBV28	TRBJ1-2	NA	TRBD1	CASSLASPAGQGNYGYTF	TGTGCCAGCAGTTTAGCCTCTCCGGCGGGACAGGGGAACTATGGCTACACCTTC
TRBV6-6	TRBJ2-6	NA	NA	CASTRGGGSGANVLTF	TGTGCCAGCACCCGAGGGGGAGGCTCTGGGGCCAACGTCCTGACTTTC
TRBV5-1	TRBJ2-7	once	NA	CASSSTGSGEQYF	TGCGCCAGCAGCTCAACAGGGAGCGGCGAGCAGTACTTC
TRBV11-2	TRBJ2-3	NA	NA	CASSPRETQYF	TGTGCCAGCAGCCCCCGGGAGACGCAGTATTTT
TRBV9	TRBJ2-7	NA	NA	CASSVSPGDYEQYF	TGTGCCAGCAGCGTATCCCCGGGAGACTACGAGCAGTACTTC
TRBV7-9	TRBJ1-6	NA	NA	CASSLLGPSRSPLHF	TGTGCCAGCAGCCTCCTTGGGCCCAGTCGTTCACCCCTCCACTTT
TRBV6-4	TRBJ1-5	NA	NA	CASSDGAGQPQHF	TGTGCCAGCAGTGATGGGGCGGGGCAGCCCCAGCATTTT
TRBV7-7	TRBJ2-5	few	NA	CASSSTYQETQYF	TGTGCCAGCAGCTCTACATACCAAGAGACCCAGTACTTC
TRBV4-3	TRBJ1-6	NA	NA	CASSRLRLDGSPLHF	TGCGCCAGCAGCCGCCTAAGGCTAGACGGTTCACCCCTCCACTTT